What follows are 28 T cell receptor beta chains derived from one specimen sequenced in a study of blood T cell repertoires in COVID-19. Sequencing was performed with immunoSEQ multiplex PCR; in TCRdb, only in-frame clones are kept and a portion is missing. The table includes 75,000 to 100,000 clones, 87% detected once. Source material: peripheral blood. These receptor sequences come from a man between 65 and 80 years old with acute or convalescent COVID-19.

The chain recombines TRBV7-9 with TRBJ2-5, with D possibly being TRBD2 (6 bases). V lost 11 bases and J lost 1, with 20 bases in between. Germline-derived CDR1 and CDR2 are SEHNR and FQNEAQ (reference sequence). The length of the CDR3 is 15 residues. The CDR3: CAGAAGLISQETQYF. The CDR3 coding sequence is TGTGCCGGGGCGGCGGGGTTAATCTCCCAAGAGACCCAGTACTTC.

The chain links TRBV19 to TRBJ1-2; TRBD1 matches 7 bases. The V gene end was trimmed by 7 bases and the J gene end by 4 bases; junction bases not matched to a gene: 9. This CDR3 region has 14 residues. Germline CDR1 is LNHDA and CDR2 is SQIVND (reference sequence). Here the CDR3 reads CASTQDREPYGYTF. The CDR3 DNA reads TGTGCCAGTACCCAAGACAGGGAACCCTATGGCTACACCTTC.

This chain connects TRBV7-8 to TRBJ1-3, with D maybe TRBD1 (6 bases). The V end lost 0 bases, the J end lost 8 bases, and 17 bases lay between the germline ends. Germline CDR1 is SGHVS and CDR2 is FQNEAQ. The CDR3 sequence is 16 residues long. In nucleotides, the CDR3 is TGTGCCAGCAGCTTAGCTCGGCGGGGGCCGGGAGACACCATATATTTT. As protein: CASSLARRGPGDTIYF.

The chain is built from TRBV7-8 and TRBJ1-4, with no clear D. Germline loops: CDR1 SGHVS, CDR2 FQNEAQ. V was shortened by 1 base and J by 0 bases, with 6 bases between the two germline ends. The CDR3 sequence is 15 residues long. CDR3 sequence (DNA): TGTGCCAGCAGCTTAGACGGGGCAACTAATGAAAAACTGTTTTTT. Protein: CASSLDGATNEKLFF.

This chain connects TRBV5-1 to TRBJ1-1; D is undetermined. The CDR3 runs to 16 residues. V lost 0 bases and J lost 4, with 16 bases in between. Germline V gene data show CDR1 as SGHRS and CDR2 as YFSETQ. The CDR3 here is CASSLGDLVLGTEAFF. The CDR3 DNA follows: TGCGCCAGCAGCTTGGGTGACTTGGTTTTGGGCACTGAAGCTTTCTTT.

The chain couples TRBV12-3 or TRBV12-4 to TRBJ2-5; 8 nucleotides match TRBD1. The CDR3 covers 12 residues. The V and J ends lost 10 bases and 6 bases, in that order; junction bases with no gene match: 7. The CDR3 is CATGQGGKTQYF. In DNA, the CDR3 is TGTGCCACAGGACAGGGTGGAAAGACCCAGTACTTC.

The rearrangement links TRBV10-2 to TRBJ2-2, with 8 positions matching TRBD1. Germline loops: CDR1 WSHSY, CDR2 SAAADI. The CDR3 runs to 15 residues. J lost 3 bases, V lost 4 bases, and 4 bases had no gene match. The CDR3 bases are TGCGCCAGCAGTGTCACAGGGGGTTACACCGGGGAGCTGTTTTTT. Amino acids: CASSVTGGYTGELFF.

The J gene is TRBJ1-4, the V gene TRBV5-1, with TRBD1 matching over 7 bases. CDR1 is SGHRS, CDR2 YFSETQ, per germline. The CDR3 length is 14 residues. With V trimmed by 4 bases and J by 4 bases, 4 bases remained unmatched. The DNA of the CDR3 is TGCGCCAGCAGCCACGGGACAGATAATGAAAAACTGTTTTTT. This gives the protein CASSHGTDNEKLFF.

The gene calls are TRBV30 and TRBJ1-1; no definite D call. This CDR3 region has 15 residues. The V gene's germline CDR1 is GTSNPN and CDR2 SVGIG (reference sequence). Trimming left V 1 base short and J 1 base short, with 13 bases between. The CDR3 nucleotides are TGTGCCTGGAGTGAAATTTCCTGGCCGAACACTGAAGCTTTCTTT. This translates into CAWSEISWPNTEAFF.

The chain combines TRBV5-4 with TRBJ1-4; 9 bases match TRBD1. The trim removed 1 base at V and 4 bases at J, leaving 2 bases unmatched. This CDR3 has 15 amino acids. Germline CDR1 SGHNT, CDR2 YYREEE (reference sequence). The DNA for the CDR3 is TGTGCCAGCAGCTTGAAGGACAGGGGTAATGAAAAACTGTTTTTT. It encodes CASSLKDRGNEKLFF. The whole variable domain, remainder taken from reference TRBV5-4 and TRBJ1-4, is ETGVTQSPTHLIKTRGQQVTLRCSSQSGHNTVSWYQQALGQGPQFIFQYYREEENGRGNFPPRFSGLQFPNYSSELNVNALELDDSALYLCASSLKDRGNEKLFFGSGTQLSVL.

V and J are TRBV4-1 and TRBJ2-2; 7 bases map to TRBD2. Germline CDR1 and CDR2: MGHRA and YSYEKL. V shed 1 base, J shed 3 bases, and the junction held 8 bases outside the gene matches. The CDR3 has 17 amino acids. In DNA form, the CDR3 reads TGCGCCAGCAGCCAAGCCGGTGGGACTACCTACACCGGGGAGCTGTTTTTT. Its protein product is CASSQAGGTTYTGELFF.

The chain uses TRBV9 and TRBJ2-5, with D perhaps matching TRBD2 (7 bases). The CDR3 contains 14 residues. V dropped 4 bases and J dropped 5 bases, with 15 bases sitting between them. Germline V gene lookup returns CDR1 SGDLS and CDR2 YYNGEE. This chain's CDR3 is CASSPSGGPETQYF. The CDR3 nucleotides are TGTGCCAGCAGCCCCTCCGGGGGGCCCGAGACCCAGTACTTC.

The chain joins TRBV10-2 to TRBJ1-4, with 9 bases matching TRBD1. Per germline, CDR1 WSHSY and CDR2 SAAADI. Losses at the gene ends were 6 bases for V and 4 bases for J; bases not matched to a gene: 3. This CDR3 is built from 14 residues. The chain's CDR3 is CASRSTGGNEKLFF. DNA for the CDR3: TGCGCCAGCAGATCGACAGGGGGTAATGAAAAACTGTTTTTT.

V is TRBV11-2 and J is TRBJ2-7, with TRBD2 matching 7 bases. The CDR3 runs 14 residues. V shed 8 bases and J 4 bases; nucleotides not matched to a gene: 11. Germline V gives CDR1 SGHAT, CDR2 FQNNGV. CDR3 region: CASGPGLRRYEQYF. The CDR3 DNA reads TGTGCCAGCGGACCGGGACTACGACGTTACGAGCAGTACTTC. Looking up the rest from reference TRBV11-2 and TRBJ2-7 gives the full variable domain: EAGVAQSPRYKIIEKRQSVAFWCNPISGHATLYWYQQILGQGPKLLIQFQNNGVVDDSQLPKDRFSAERLKGVDSTLKIQPAKLEDSAVYLCASGPGLRRYEQYFGPGTRLTVT.

The rearrangement links TRBV2 to TRBJ2-7; weak D call: TRBD2 (5 bases). Trimming stripped 6 bases from V and 2 bases from J, with 14 bases between. This CDR3 spans 14 amino acids. Germline CDR1 SNHLY, CDR2 FYNNEI. In nucleotides, the CDR3 is TGTGCCAGCAGCGCCGGAGGAACTACCTACGAGCAGTACTTC. Protein sequence: CASSAGGTTYEQYF.

The chain joins TRBV7-2 to TRBJ2-2; D not resolved. The V gene's germline CDR1 is SGHTA and CDR2 FQGNSA. There are 15 residues in the CDR3. V shed 4 bases and J shed 6 bases, with 15 bases lying between them. The CDR3 loop reads CASSYTIPQSGELFF. The CDR3 bases are TGTGCCAGCAGCTACACTATTCCGCAGTCCGGGGAGCTGTTTTTT.

The rearrangement links TRBV19 to TRBJ2-3; TRBD1 matches at 8 bases. This CDR3 is built from 15 residues. V shed 4 bases, J shed 3 bases, and the junction held 6 bases outside the gene matches. Germline CDR1 is LNHDA and CDR2 is SQIVND (reference sequence). The CDR3 protein is CASSTQGGYTDTQYF. CDR3 nucleotides: TGTGCCAGTAGTACACAGGGGGGTTATACAGATACGCAGTATTTT. Together with reference TRBV19 and TRBJ2-3, the CDR3 gives the full variable domain: DGGITQSPKYLFRKEGQNVTLSCEQNLNHDAMYWYRQDPGQGLRLIYYSQIVNDFQKGDIAEGYSVSREKKESFPLTVTSAQKNPTAFYLCASSTQGGYTDTQYFGPGTRLTVL.

This rearrangement joins TRBV5-1 to TRBJ2-2, with TRBD1 matching over 10 bases. The germline CDR1 and CDR2 sequences are SGHRS and YFSETQ. With 4 bases clipped from V and 8 bases from J, the junction kept 8 bases outside the gene matches. The CDR3 is made up of 15 amino acids. DNA for the CDR3: TGCGCCAGCAGCGGTCAGACAGGGGGCGTTGGGGAGCTGTTTTTT. Translation gives CASSGQTGGVGELFF.

The rearrangement uses TRBV28 and TRBJ1-4; no definite D call. Trimming pared 5 bases from V and 4 bases from J, leaving 8 bases between. CDR1 is MDHEN, CDR2 SYDVKM, per germline. This CDR3 is built from 13 residues. DNA of the CDR3: TGTGCCAGCAGTATCCGGGGTAATGAAAAACTGTTTTTT. Translating it yields CASSIRGNEKLFF.

This chain uses TRBV2 with TRBJ1-5, with a possible D match to TRBD1 (6 bases). CDR1 SNHLY and CDR2 FYNNEI come from the germline V gene. The V end lost 5 bases, the J end lost 3 bases, and 14 bases lay between the germline ends. This CDR3 region has 15 residues. This CDR3 reads CASSPGALSNQPQHF. The CDR3 DNA sequence: TGTGCCAGCAGTCCAGGGGCGCTGTCCAATCAGCCCCAGCATTTT. The entire variable domain, with the rest obtained from reference TRBV2 and TRBJ1-5, is as follows: EPEVTQTPSHQVTQMGQEVILRCVPISNHLYFYWYRQILGQKVEFLVSFYNNEISEKSEIFDDQFSVERPDGSNFTLKIRSTKLEDSAMYFCASSPGALSNQPQHFGDGTRLSIL.

The gene calls are TRBV19 and TRBJ2-5, with 12 bases lining up with TRBD2. Per the germline V gene, CDR1 is LNHDA and CDR2 is SQIVND (reference sequence). V dropped 2 bases and J dropped 5; count of bases not matched to a gene: 6. This CDR3 region has 16 residues. In DNA, the CDR3 is TGTGCCAGTAGTATAATTCCTAGCGGGGGGGCCGAGACCCAGTACTTC. Translated: CASSIIPSGGAETQYF.

The chain is built from TRBV6-5 and TRBJ2-7; 9 positions agree with TRBD1. The CDR3 consists of 14 residues. Trimming at V came to 4 bases and at J to 4 bases, leaving 5 bases not matched to a gene. Germline CDR1 MNHEY, CDR2 SVGAGI. The CDR3 sequence: CASSSDRGGYEQYV. The CDR3 bases are TGTGCCAGCAGTTCGGACAGGGGAGGGTACGAGCAGTACGTC.

This chain connects TRBV2 to TRBJ2-1; TRBD2 aligns across 9 bases. The J segment lost 9 bases and the V segment lost 6 bases, leaving 9 bases of the junction unmatched. The CDR3 extends over 14 amino acids. Germline CDR1 SNHLY, CDR2 FYNNEI. The CDR3 spells CASREGLAVGEQFF. As DNA, the CDR3 is TGTGCCAGCAGAGAGGGACTAGCTGTTGGTGAGCAGTTCTTC.

The rearrangement uses TRBV11-1 and TRBJ2-3; D may be TRBD1 (5 bases). This CDR3 region has 15 residues. Germline V CDR1 and CDR2: SGHAT, FQDESV (reference sequence). The ends were cut back, 6 bases at V and 0 bases at J, with 13 bases in the middle. Here the CDR3 reads CASRGVGPSTDTQYF. The CDR3 DNA sequence: TGTGCCAGCAGAGGGGTAGGACCTAGCACAGATACGCAGTATTTT.

This chain joins TRBV18 and TRBJ2-5; D not certain. This CDR3 has 12 residues. Germline-derived CDR1 and CDR2 are KGHSH and LQKENI. V was shortened by 5 bases and J by 1 base, with 5 bases between the two germline ends. CDR3 coding DNA: TGTGCCAGCTCAAAGAGCCAAGAGACCCAGTACTTC. Residues: CASSKSQETQYF.

The chain employs TRBV5-1 and TRBJ2-1, with 12 nucleotides matching TRBD2. J was trimmed by 7 bases and V by 2 bases; bases with no gene match: 13. CDR3 length: 18 residues. In germline, CDR1 is SGHRS, CDR2 YFSETQ. The CDR3 loop reads CASSFFGSLAGGANEQFF. The CDR3 DNA is TGCGCCAGCAGCTTTTTCGGGTCACTAGCGGGGGGAGCAAATGAGCAGTTCTTC.

The gene calls are TRBV14 and TRBJ2-7, with TRBD2 as a possible D gene (6 bases). Trimming removed 6 bases from V and 1 base from J, with 10 bases in between. Germline V gene data show CDR1 as SGHDN and CDR2 as FVKESK. The length of the CDR3 is 13 residues. The CDR3 sequence: CASSRRGSYEQYF. CDR3 nucleotides: TGTGCCAGCAGTCGGAGGGGATCCTACGAGCAGTACTTC. The full variable domain, completed using reference TRBV14 and TRBJ2-7, is EAGVTQFPSHSVIEKGQTVTLRCDPISGHDNLYWYRRVMGKEIKFLLHFVKESKQDESGMPNNRFLAERTGGTYSTLKVQPAELEDSGVYFCASSRRGSYEQYFGPGTRLTVT.

This chain links TRBV11-2 with TRBJ1-5; TRBD1 agrees at 10 bases. Germline CDR1 SGHAT, CDR2 FQNNGV. V was pared by 6 bases and J by 4 bases, with 3 bases of the junction left unmatched. The CDR3 is 14 amino acids. The CDR3 loop reads CASSRDRGNQPQHF. The CDR3, as DNA: TGTGCCAGCAGTCGGGACAGGGGAAATCAGCCCCAGCATTTT.